Listed here are 7 T cell receptor beta chains from one sample, sequenced in a study of blood T cell repertoires in COVID-19. Sequenced by immunoSEQ multiplex PCR; TCRdb stores in-frame clones only, minus some. The table records roughly 200,000 clones, roughly 90% of them present only once. Sequenced: peripheral blood. Receptors originate from a man younger than 35 with active or convalescent COVID-19.

This sequence joins TRBV28 and TRBJ2-5; 10 bases map to TRBD1. The CDR3 is made up of 16 amino acids. The V gene end was trimmed by 6 bases and the J gene end by 4 bases; junction bases not matched to a gene: 11. Germline values: CDR1 MDHEN, CDR2 SYDVKM. CDR3 nucleotides: TGTGCCAGCAGCTCAACCGGGACAGGGGTCTCAGAGACCCAGTACTTC. Its protein is CASSSTGTGVSETQYF.

The V gene is TRBV18, the J gene TRBJ1-2; 8 positions match TRBD1. The CDR3 length is 14 residues. Germline assignment: CDR1 KGHSH and CDR2 LQKENI. J lost 5 bases, V lost 0 bases, and 2 bases had no gene match. The CDR3 sequence is CASSPPGTGYGYTF. The CDR3 DNA is TGTGCCAGCTCACCACCCGGGACAGGTTATGGCTACACCTTC.

The V call is TRBV18, the J call TRBJ2-1, with 8 bases lining up with TRBD2. The CDR3 sequence is 14 residues long. Germline values: CDR1 KGHSH, CDR2 LQKENI. V was pared by 0 bases and J by 9 bases, with 4 bases of the junction left unmatched. The CDR3 DNA sequence: TGTGCCAGCTCACCACCCGGGAGGGAGGCTGAGCAGTTCTTC. This codes for CASSPPGREAEQFF. Supplemented by reference TRBV18 and TRBJ2-1, the full variable domain reads NAGVMQNPRHLVRRRGQEARLRCSPMKGHSHVYWYRQLPEEGLKFMVYLQKENIIDESGMPKERFSAEFPKEGPSILRIQQVVRGDSAAYFCASSPPGREAEQFFGPGTRLTVL.

This sequence joins TRBV9 and TRBJ2-2, with 10 bases identical to TRBD2. Per the germline V gene, CDR1 is SGDLS and CDR2 is YYNGEE. With V trimmed by 3 bases and J by 4 bases, 9 bases remained unmatched. The CDR3 is 17 residues long. CDR3 sequence: CASSASLAGVVTGELFF. DNA of the CDR3: TGTGCCAGCAGCGCATCTCTAGCGGGAGTAGTCACCGGGGAGCTGTTTTTT.

The rearrangement joins TRBV28 to TRBJ1-2; D is possibly TRBD1 (6 bases). Trimming shortened V by 5 bases and J by 5 bases, and 15 bases separated the two germline ends. This CDR3 comprises 14 residues. Germline lookup yields CDR1 MDHEN and CDR2 SYDVKM. The CDR3: CASSPTGFPYGYTF. The DNA for the CDR3 is TGTGCCAGCAGTCCAACAGGGTTTCCGTATGGCTACACCTTC.

The table lists this clone with a few counts. The chain uses TRBV10-2 and TRBJ2-7; D is uncertain. Germline V lookup: CDR1 WSHSY, CDR2 SAAADI. The CDR3 covers 11 residues. Trimming removed 8 bases at V and 7 bases at J, with 12 bases between. CDR3 sequence: CASCSGGEQYF. The CDR3 DNA reads as TGCGCCAGCTGTTCGGGTGGGGAGCAGTACTTC.

This chain uses TRBV2 with TRBJ2-5, with D possibly being TRBD1 (5 bases). V was cut by 3 bases and J by 2 bases, with 10 bases left in between. The CDR3 spans 14 residues. The germline CDR1 and CDR2 sequences are SNHLY and FYNNEI. The CDR3 nucleotides are TGTGCCAGCAGTGAGGGGCTAGTTCAAGAGACCCAGTACTTC. Its translation is CASSEGLVQETQYF.